One sample yielded the 9 T cell receptor beta chains listed below, sequenced in a study of shared clonotypes between healthy human individuals. The protocol was immunoSEQ multiplex PCR, while the TCRdb copy is restricted to in-frame clones and leaves out a portion. The table shows around 1.6 million clones, with roughly 98% occurring only once. Sequenced input: naive CD4+ T cells sorted from blood. As to subset: CD45RA+ positively selected. These receptors all stem from a man aged 25-45 years in good health.

The genes are TRBV7-3 and TRBJ2-2; D might be TRBD2 (5 bases). This CDR3 region has 16 residues. Germline assignment: CDR1 SGHTA and CDR2 FQGTGA. Trimming pared 5 bases from V and 0 bases from J, leaving 13 bases between. CDR3 sequence reads: CASSRFPLANTGELFF. Here the CDR3 DNA reads TGTGCCAGCAGCCGCTTCCCACTAGCGAACACCGGGGAGCTGTTTTTT.

V gene TRBV28 combines with J gene TRBJ2-1; D gene unclear. CDR1 and CDR2 (germline): MDHEN, SYDVKM. The CDR3 runs to 11 residues. V lost 5 bases to trimming and J lost 9 bases, with 8 bases between them. CDR3 sequence: CASSPSSEQFF. CDR3 nucleotides: TGTGCCAGCAGTCCGAGCAGTGAGCAGTTCTTC.

The J gene is TRBJ1-5, the V gene TRBV5-6, with TRBD1 identical over 7 bases. With 4 bases clipped from V and 0 bases from J, the junction kept 10 bases outside the gene matches. CDR1 and CDR2 from the germline V gene are SGHDT and YYEEEE. CDR3 length: 17 residues. CDR3 region: CASSVLRQGYSNQPQHF. DNA of the CDR3: TGTGCCAGCAGCGTGTTAAGACAGGGCTATAGCAATCAGCCCCAGCATTTT.

The chain is built from TRBV29-1 and TRBJ1-2; D gene uncertain. CDR3 length: 12 residues. Per the germline V gene, CDR1 is SQVTM and CDR2 is ANQGSEA. Trimming removed 4 bases from V and 0 bases from J, with 6 bases in between. CDR3 bases: TGCAGCGTTGTTCAGGCTAACTATGGCTACACCTTC. Its translation is CSVVQANYGYTF.

The V gene is TRBV10-3, the J gene TRBJ2-1, with 7 bases fitting TRBD2. Germline trimming cut 3 bases from V and 2 bases from J; bases unmatched to any gene: 10. The CDR3 length is 17 residues. CDR1 is ENHRY, CDR2 SYGVKD, per germline. The CDR3 region has the DNA TGTGCCATCAGTGAATGGTCAGCGGGGTCGCCCTACAATGAGCAGTTCTTC. Translating gives CAISEWSAGSPYNEQFF.

In this sample, this clone turned up once. The rearrangement links TRBV11-3 to TRBJ1-5; D is uncertain. Germline V lookup: CDR1 SGHNT, CDR2 YENEEA. V shed 9 bases and J shed 0 bases, with 18 bases lying between them. CDR3 length equals 16 residues. Here the CDR3 DNA reads TGTGCCAGTCGTGTACTCCAATTCGATAGCAATCAGCCCCAGCATTTT. Translating gives CASRVLQFDSNQPQHF.

This chain connects TRBV6-6 to TRBJ1-1; no clear D gene. Germline V CDR1 and CDR2: MNHNY, SVGAGI (reference sequence). V lost 2 bases and J 1 base, leaving 11 bases between the germline ends. CDR3 size: 15 residues. The CDR3, as DNA: TGTGCCAGCAGTTACACTGGAGGTCAGAACACTGAAGCTTTCTTT. This gives the protein CASSYTGGQNTEAFF.

The V call is TRBV5-1, the J call TRBJ2-1, with 13 bases lining up with TRBD2. Germline CDR1 is SGHRS and CDR2 is YFSETQ. This CDR3 contains 15 residues. V was clipped by 6 bases and J by 9 bases; unmatched bases: 9. The CDR3 here is CASTGLAGAHSEQFF. The CDR3 nucleotides are TGCGCCAGCACCGGACTAGCGGGGGCTCATAGTGAGCAGTTCTTC.

This chain connects TRBV28 to TRBJ1-3, with 7 bases aligning to TRBD1. Germline-derived CDR1 and CDR2 are MDHEN and SYDVKM. The CDR3 loop spans 15 amino acids. Trimming at V came to 6 bases and at J to 0 bases, leaving 5 bases not matched to a gene. The CDR3, as DNA: TGTGCCAGCAGGGGGGGACAGTCCTCTGGAAACACCATATATTTT. Translating it yields CASRGGQSSGNTIYF.